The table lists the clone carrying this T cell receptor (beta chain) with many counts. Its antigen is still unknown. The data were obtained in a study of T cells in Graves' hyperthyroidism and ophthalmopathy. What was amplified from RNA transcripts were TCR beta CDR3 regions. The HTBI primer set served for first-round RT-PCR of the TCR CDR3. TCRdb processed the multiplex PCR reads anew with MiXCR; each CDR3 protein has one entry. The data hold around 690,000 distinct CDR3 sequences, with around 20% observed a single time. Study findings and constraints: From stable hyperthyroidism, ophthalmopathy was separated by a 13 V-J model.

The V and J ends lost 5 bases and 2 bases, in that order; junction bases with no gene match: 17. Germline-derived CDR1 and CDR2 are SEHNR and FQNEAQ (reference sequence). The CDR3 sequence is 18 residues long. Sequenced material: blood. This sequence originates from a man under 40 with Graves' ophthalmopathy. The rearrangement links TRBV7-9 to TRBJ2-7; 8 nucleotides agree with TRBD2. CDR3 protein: CASSHVGPAGAKTYEQYF. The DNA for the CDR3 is TGTGCCAGCAGCCATGTGGGGCCAGCGGGAGCAAAGACCTACGAGCAGTACTTC. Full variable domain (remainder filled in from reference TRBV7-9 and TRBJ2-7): DTGVSQNPRHKITKRGQNVTFRCDPISEHNRLYWYRQTLGQGPEFLTYFQNEAQLEKSRLLSDRFSAERPKGSFSTLEIQRTEQGDSAMYLCASSHVGPAGAKTYEQYFGPGTRLTVT.